This is a list of T cell receptor beta chains from one sample in a study of Ad26.COV2.S vaccination and SARS-CoV-2 variants. Data came from immunoSEQ multiplex PCR; TCRdb stores just in-frame clones and leaves some out. The data contain roughly 380,000 clones, approximately 88% of them singletons. The material was peripheral blood, obtained in a trial of Ad26.COV2.S vaccine versus placebo. Every receptor here comes from a person between 18 and 60 years old who received the Ad26.COV2.S COVID-19 vaccine or a placebo. CDR3s include the opening cysteine and the closing phenylalanine or tryptophan. A D gene is named only where the DNA matches it firmly. The listing skips clone size in some rows; elsewhere it reads once, few, many or a size class.

>TRBD1|TRBV19|TRBJ1-2|few
CASTSRDRVEDGYTF
TGTGCCAGTACATCACGGGACAGGGTAGAAGATGGCTACACCTTC
>NA|TRBV28|TRBJ2-5|once
CASSMRETQYF
TGTGCCAGCAGCATGAGGGAGACCCAGTACTTC
>NA|TRBV5-1|TRBJ2-6|NA
CASSFSPPFGTQGRSGANVLTF
TGCGCCAGCAGCTTCAGTCCCCCTTTTGGCACCCAGGGTCGCTCTGGGGCCAACGTCCTGACTTTC
>NA|TRBV4-2|TRBJ2-3|NA
CASSQIVSGTSTDTQYF
TGTGCCAGCAGCCAAATAGTCAGCGGAACTAGCACAGATACGCAGTATTTT
>NA|TRBV2|TRBJ1-4|NA
CASNEGAGEKLFF
TGTGCCAGCAATGAGGGCGCAGGTGAAAAACTGTTTTTT
>NA|TRBV28|TRBJ1-1|NA
CASSLYVGYGGNTEAFF
TGTGCCAGCAGTTTATACGTGGGGTATGGGGGGAACACTGAAGCTTTCTTT
>NA|TRBV7-9|TRBJ2-2|NA
CASSSEGQFRGELFF
TGTGCCAGCAGCTCAGAGGGGCAGTTCCGCGGGGAGCTGTTTTTT
>NA|TRBV19|TRBJ1-5|NA
CASSTMGNQPQHF
TGTGCCAGTAGTACGATGGGCAATCAGCCCCAGCATTTT
>NA|TRBV7-3|TRBJ2-7|NA
CASSLTGGVGYEQYF
TGTGCCAGCAGCTTAACGGGTGGAGTTGGCTACGAGCAGTACTTC
>NA|TRBV5-8|TRBJ2-3|NA
CASPPTGSTDTQYF
TGTGCCAGCCCACCCACAGGTAGCACAGATACGCAGTATTTT
>NA|TRBV6-5|TRBJ2-5|NA
CAGSRQGGETQYF
TGTGCCGGGAGCCGACAGGGAGGGGAGACCCAGTACTTC
>TRBD1|TRBV2|TRBJ2-1|many
CASGKDRDYYNEQFF
TGTGCCAGCGGGAAAGACAGGGATTATTACAATGAGCAGTTCTTC
>NA|TRBV4-1|TRBJ1-2|NA
CASSQDMTTGHQGYTF
TGCGCCAGCAGCCAAGATATGACGACAGGCCATCAGGGCTACACCTTC
>NA|TRBV28|TRBJ1-1|NA
CASRRRELNTEAFF
TGTGCCAGCAGGCGCCGGGAATTGAACACTGAAGCTTTCTTT
>NA|TRBV4-1|TRBJ2-7|NA
CASSQGARQGYEQYF
TGCGCCAGCAGCCAAGGAGCAAGGCAGGGCTACGAGCAGTACTTC
>TRBD2|TRBV30|TRBJ2-1|once
CAWSTTSGGLYNEQFF
TGTGCCTGGAGTACGACTAGCGGGGGGCTATACAATGAGCAGTTCTTC
>TRBD2|TRBV9|TRBJ2-3|NA
CASGTRGTTSTDTQYF
TGTGCCAGCGGGACGAGAGGGACTACTAGCACAGATACGCAGTATTTT
>NA|TRBV4-3|TRBJ1-1|NA
CASSQGGARTEAFF
TGCGCCAGCAGCCAAGGGGGGGCTCGTACTGAAGCTTTCTTT
>NA|TRBV25-1|TRBJ2-7|NA
CASERRGGGDEQYF
TGTGCCAGCGAAAGACGTGGAGGGGGGGACGAGCAGTACTTC
>NA|TRBV27|TRBJ2-1|NA
CASSFPGRDEQFF
TGTGCCAGCAGTTTCCCAGGGCGGGATGAGCAGTTCTTC
>TRBD2|TRBV6-2/TRBV6-3|TRBJ2-3|NA
CASSPQLAGAREDTQYF
TGTGCCAGCAGCCCCCAACTAGCGGGGGCCCGGGAGGATACGCAGTATTTT
>NA|TRBV28|TRBJ1-6|NA
CASIPQTLNSPLHF
TGTGCCAGCATCCCACAGACTCTTAATTCACCCCTCCACTTT
>NA|TRBV11-2|TRBJ2-7|NA
CASSQQTQAYEQYF
TGTGCCAGCAGCCAACAAACTCAGGCCTACGAGCAGTACTTC
>NA|TRBV19|TRBJ2-3|NA
CASRRGTDTQYF
TGTGCCAGTAGACGGGGCACAGATACGCAGTATTTT
>TRBD1|TRBV7-2|TRBJ2-2|once
CASSRTGVVNTGELFF
TGTGCCAGCAGCAGAACAGGGGTCGTGAACACCGGGGAGCTGTTTTTT
>NA|TRBV4-2|TRBJ2-5|once
CASSQARQGYGAQETQYF
TGTGCCAGCAGCCAAGCCCGTCAGGGGTACGGGGCCCAAGAGACCCAGTACTTC
>TRBD1|TRBV7-8|TRBJ2-7|NA
CASSSSGGVYYEQYF
TGTGCCAGCAGCTCATCAGGGGGTGTTTACTACGAGCAGTACTTC
>NA|TRBV2|TRBJ2-2|once
CASSPGTPYTGELFF
TGTGCCAGCAGCCCCGGGACTCCTTACACCGGGGAGCTGTTTTTT
>TRBD1|TRBV28|TRBJ1-2|NA
CASSRDRGNYGYTF
TGTGCCAGCAGCAGGGACAGGGGGAACTATGGCTACACCTTC
>NA|TRBV9|TRBJ1-1|NA
CASSIRDTNTEAFF
TGTGCCAGCAGCATCCGGGACACGAACACTGAAGCTTTCTTT
>NA|TRBV10-3|TRBJ2-7|NA
CAISDPRERSSYEQYF
TGTGCCATCAGTGACCCACGGGAGCGGAGCTCCTACGAGCAGTACTTC
>TRBD2|TRBV6-2/TRBV6-3|TRBJ2-3|once
CASSSRLGLAGAADTQYF
TGTGCCAGCAGTTCTCGATTGGGACTAGCGGGGGCTGCAGATACGCAGTATTTT
>NA|TRBV4-1|TRBJ2-3|NA
CASSQEGRRTDTQYF
TGCGCCAGCAGCCAAGAGGGTAGGCGAACAGATACGCAGTATTTT
>TRBD2|TRBV7-8|TRBJ2-3|NA
CASSLLTSGGATQYF
TGTGCCAGCAGCTTGCTAACTAGCGGGGGGGCTACGCAGTATTTT
>NA|TRBV5-1|TRBJ2-7|few
CASSLAQGTYEQYF
TGCGCCAGCAGCTTGGCTCAGGGAACCTACGAGCAGTACTTC
>NA|TRBV7-2|TRBJ2-7|NA
CASSLGGSGEQYF
TGTGCCAGCAGCTTAGGGGGGTCCGGCGAGCAGTACTTC
>NA|TRBV6-4|TRBJ2-3|NA
CASSGSGASTDTQYF
TGTGCCAGCAGTGGGTCGGGAGCCTCCACAGATACGCAGTATTTT
>NA|TRBV24-1|TRBJ2-5|NA
CATSDLFFLGSETQYF
TGTGCCACCAGTGATTTGTTTTTCCTGGGTTCTGAGACCCAGTACTTC
>TRBD1|TRBV28|TRBJ1-4|NA
CASSLPRTGTNEKLFF
TGTGCCAGCAGTTTACCCAGGACAGGTACTAATGAAAAACTGTTTTTT
>TRBD1|TRBV5-1|TRBJ2-1|NA
CASSFTDRGIDEQFF
TGCGCCAGCAGCTTTACGGACAGGGGTATCGATGAGCAGTTCTTC
>NA|TRBV7-2|TRBJ2-7|NA
CASSFPGNEQYF
TGTGCCAGCAGCTTCCCAGGGAACGAGCAGTACTTC
>NA|TRBV5-6|TRBJ2-5|NA
CASSSGTRKETQYF
TGTGCCAGCAGCTCCGGGACACGGAAAGAGACCCAGTACTTC
>NA|TRBV7-2|TRBJ1-1|NA
CASSLWGSMNTEAFF
TGTGCCAGCAGCTTGTGGGGGTCCATGAACACTGAAGCTTTCTTT
>TRBD1|TRBV6-6|TRBJ1-5|NA
CASTYGDRFNQPQHF
TGTGCCAGCACCTATGGGGACAGATTCAATCAGCCCCAGCATTTT
>NA|TRBV7-2|TRBJ2-3|once
CASSTPVFASGTDTQYF
TGTGCCAGCAGCACCCCTGTGTTCGCTAGCGGCACAGATACGCAGTATTTT
>TRBD1|TRBV4-3|TRBJ2-7|NA
CASSPDRSSYEQYF
TGCGCCAGCAGCCCGGACAGGAGCTCCTACGAGCAGTACTTC
>NA|TRBV5-4|TRBJ1-2|NA
CASSSGEGYGYTF
TGTGCCAGCAGCTCGGGAGAAGGCTATGGCTACACCTTC
>NA|TRBV12-3/TRBV12-4|TRBJ1-6|NA
CASRAWTNSPLHF
TGTGCCAGCAGGGCCTGGACAAATTCACCCCTCCACTTT
>NA|TRBV29-1|TRBJ2-5|NA
CSVDGGQDQETQYF
TGCAGCGTTGACGGCGGCCAGGACCAAGAGACCCAGTACTTC
>NA|TRBV25-1|TRBJ2-2|NA
CASEGGELFF
TGTGCGTCCGAAGGAGGGGAGCTGTTTTTT